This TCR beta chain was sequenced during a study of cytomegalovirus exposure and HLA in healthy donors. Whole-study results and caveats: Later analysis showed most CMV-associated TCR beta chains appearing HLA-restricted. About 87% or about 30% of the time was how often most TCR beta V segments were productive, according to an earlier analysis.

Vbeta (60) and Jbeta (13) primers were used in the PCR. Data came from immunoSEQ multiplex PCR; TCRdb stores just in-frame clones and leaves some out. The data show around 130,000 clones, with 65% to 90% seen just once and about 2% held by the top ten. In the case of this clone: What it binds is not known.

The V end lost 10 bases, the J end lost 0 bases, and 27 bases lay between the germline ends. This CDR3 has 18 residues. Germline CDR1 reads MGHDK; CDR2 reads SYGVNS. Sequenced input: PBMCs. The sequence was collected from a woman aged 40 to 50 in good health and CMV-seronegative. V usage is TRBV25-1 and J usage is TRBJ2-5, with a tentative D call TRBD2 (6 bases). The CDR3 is CATSDMGDGREDQETQYF. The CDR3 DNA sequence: TGTGCCACGAGTGACATGGGTGACGGCAGGGAGGACCAAGAGACCCAGTACTTC.